This T cell receptor beta chain was identified during a study of blood T cell repertoires in COVID-19. As for the study in general: The United States, Italy and Spain supplied acute and convalescent COVID-19 samples. In each case, the material was cDNA or gDNA derived from T cells, B-cell-depleted T cells, or PBMCs.

Trimming took 4 bases from V and 9 from J, leaving 10 bases between them. The CDR3 consists of 12 residues. Germline V gene data show CDR1 as MDHEN and CDR2 as SYDVKM. Study processing details: The assay estimated nucleated cells by amplifying reference gene primers. This table comes from immunoSEQ multiplex PCR, and its TCRdb copy is limited to in-frame clones, with some not included. V and J calls and clone size are copied from that table; D and trimming were computed from the DNA. The sample lists 110,000 or so clones; more than 75% were seen once. The sequencing sample was made of peripheral blood. The sequence derives from a man in his 60s with acute or convalescent COVID-19. V usage is TRBV28 and J usage is TRBJ2-1; D is undetermined. The CDR3 nucleotides are TGTGCCAGCAGTTCCTACAGTCTTGAGCAGTTCTTC. It specifies CASSSYSLEQFF.